The rows below give T cell receptor beta chains drawn from one sample of a study of T cell repertoires in cytomegalovirus infection. TCRdb ran MiXCR on the reads and lists one entry per CDR3 protein. The sample comprises over 300,000 distinct CDR3 sequences, over 7.5% of which are singletons, and approximately 4.7% rests with the top ten. Sequenced material: PBMCs. These receptors were collected from a human donor in good health (CMV status not recorded). Some clones in this sample may be carry-over from other donors' samples. Each CDR3 is given with its conserved first and last residue. D genes are given only for firm matches. Size tells how often a clone was seen (once, few, many) or the class of an expanded clone, and some rows leave it out.

-	TRBJ2-7	-	TRBV27	CASSLMGIIEGEQYF	TGTGCCAGCAGTTTAATGGGGATTATCGAGGGGGAGCAGTACTTC
-	TRBJ1-1	many	TRBV6-2/TRBV6-3	CASSYTSGSSEAFF	TGTGCCAGCAGTTACACGTCGGGGTCGTCTGAAGCTTTCTTT
TRBD1	TRBJ2-7	few	TRBV4-2	CASSWGLDRAYEQYF	TGTGCCAGCAGCTGGGGACTGGACAGGGCTTACGAGCAGTACTTC
TRBD1	TRBJ1-4	-	TRBV5-5	CASSPLQGTVGEKLFF	TGTGCCAGCAGCCCTCTACAGGGGACGGTGGGTGAAAAACTGTTTTTT
-	TRBJ2-1	-	TRBV4-3	CASSQDRAGRNNEQFF	TGCGCCAGCAGCCAAGATCGGGCCGGCAGAAACAATGAGCAGTTCTTC
TRBD2	TRBJ2-1	many	TRBV7-2	CASSIGLAGDPWGYEQFF	TGTGCCAGCAGCATAGGACTAGCGGGAGATCCTTGGGGCTATGAGCAGTTCTTC
-	TRBJ2-3	few	TRBV20-1	CSARDPSARTDTQYF	TGCAGTGCTAGAGATCCTAGCGCCAGGACAGATACGCAGTATTTT
TRBD1	TRBJ1-6	-	TRBV4-3	CASSREWTGDSPLHF	TGCGCCAGCAGCCGTGAATGGACAGGGGACTCACCCCTCCACTTT
-	TRBJ1-2	few	TRBV12-3/TRBV12-4	CASSFGFSNYGYTF	TGTGCCAGCAGTTTTGGGTTTTCTAACTATGGCTACACCTTC
-	TRBJ2-7	many	TRBV7-9	CASSLVLYEQYF	TGTGCCAGCAGCTTAGTTCTTTACGAGCAGTACTTC
-	TRBJ1-2	many	TRBV7-2	CASSSRRAYGYTF	TGTGCCAGCAGCTCCCGACGGGCCTATGGCTACACCTTC
TRBD2	TRBJ2-1	few	TRBV5-6	CASSFGLAGVSEQFF	TGTGCCAGCAGCTTCGGACTAGCGGGAGTTAGTGAGCAGTTCTTC
TRBD1	TRBJ2-7	many	TRBV7-2	CASSSGTGTWEQYF	TGTGCCAGCAGCTCCGGGACAGGGACCTGGGAGCAGTACTTC
TRBD2	TRBJ2-1	many	TRBV6-4	CASSSTSGADEQFF	TGTGCCAGCAGCTCGACTAGCGGGGCTGATGAGCAGTTCTTC
-	TRBJ2-7	many	TRBV7-2	CASSFQGYEQYF	TGTGCCAGCAGCTTTCAGGGCTACGAGCAGTACTTC
-	TRBJ1-1	few	TRBV7-9	CASSLPQASRNTEAFF	TGTGCCAGCAGCCTCCCTCAGGCGAGCAGGAACACTGAAGCTTTCTTT
-	TRBJ2-1	-	TRBV25-1	CASSEYNAARPNEQFF	TGTGCCAGCAGTGAATATAACGCCGCTAGACCCAATGAGCAGTTCTTC
-	TRBJ2-1	many	TRBV7-2	CASSLIGIEQFF	TGTGCCAGCAGCTTAATCGGAATCGAGCAGTTCTTC
TRBD1	TRBJ2-7	many	TRBV27	CASIPKGQGASYEQYF	TGTGCCAGCATCCCTAAGGGACAGGGGGCCAGCTACGAGCAGTACTTC
-	TRBJ2-5	many	TRBV4-2	CASSQGVSGADETQYF	TGTGCCAGCAGCCAAGGGGTTAGCGGAGCAGATGAGACCCAGTACTTC
-	TRBJ2-7	few	TRBV6-6	CASSDPYEQYF	TGTGCCAGCTCAGACCCCTACGAGCAGTACTTC
-	TRBJ1-2	-	TRBV28	CASTTGPPGYGYTF	TGTGCCAGCACCACCGGCCCCCCTGGCTATGGCTACACCTTC
TRBD2	TRBJ2-5	many	TRBV15	CATSGKGLAGEETQYF	TGTGCCACCAGCGGAAAGGGACTAGCGGGAGAGGAGACCCAGTACTTC